This T cell receptor beta chain is drawn from a study of identical twins. With 6 bases removed from V and 5 bases from J, the gap between germline ends came to 23 bases. Per the germline V gene, CDR1 is DFQATT and CDR2 is SNEGSKA (reference sequence). The CDR3 is 15 residues long. Healthy Caucasian individuals made up all the donors. A universal primer site came from template switching; cDNA carried unique molecular identifiers. MiXCR, run by TCRdb on the 5' RACE reads, gives a single entry per CDR3 protein. The table shows a few hundred thousand distinct CDR3 sequences, with about 13% occurring only once. These data were likewise used in another study, on yellow fever vaccine responses in identical twins.

The TCR sequence derives from a woman in her late teens or twenties in good health. Sequences were obtained from CD4+ T cells sorted from blood. The gene calls are TRBV20-1 and TRBJ2-7; maybe TRBD2 (5 bases). The CDR3 here is CSAPHHGNEPHEQYF. CDR3 nucleotides: TGCAGTGCCCCCCACCACGGGAATGAACCCCACGAGCAGTACTTC.